The clone carrying this TCR beta chain was seen just once. What it recognizes is unknown. The record originates from a study of T cell responses to AZD1222 COVID-19 vaccine. Overall study results and limits: Repertoires were sampled only after the peak T cell response. Following two doses of AZD1222, Spike-specific TCR breadth and depth rose.

TCRdb's table, derived via immunoSEQ multiplex PCR, lists solely in-frame clones and lacks some. The data contain just under 90,000 clones, approximately 88% of them seen just once; the ten biggest clones take up around 5.5%. The receptor's source is an adult in good health. The input for sequencing was peripheral blood, taken on day 0 of AZD1222 vaccination.

CDR3 loop: CAIRDSGPDSTDTQYF. The DNA for the CDR3 is TGTGCCATCAGAGACTCGGGACCCGACAGCACAGATACGCAGTATTTT. V and J are TRBV10-3 and TRBJ2-3; D is possibly TRBD1 or TRBD2 (5 bases each). CDR3 size: 16 residues. The V gene's germline CDR1 is ENHRY and CDR2 SYGVKD. The V end was cut by 6 bases, the J end by 0 bases, with 16 bases between.